One and the same sample provided the 7 T cell receptor beta chains below, sequenced in a study of spatial heterogeneity in lung cancer. TCRdb reanalysed the 5' RACE reads using MiXCR and keeps one entry per CDR3 protein. Among more than 9,000 distinct CDR3 sequences listed, approximately 6% were seen once. Time point in this sample: sample taken at primary tumor resection. Sequencing was performed on whole RNA extracted from tumor and nontumor lung tissue, or from frozen PBMC, and the material was left unsorted. The starting material was normal lung tissue next to the tumor, obtained at surgery. All receptors come from a male donor with early-stage non-small cell lung cancer.

Ten or more counts support this clonotype. A library made for alpha chains picked up this beta chain off target, so its size means little. The V and J genes are TRBV12-3 or TRBV12-4 and TRBJ2-7; D perhaps matches TRBD1 (6 bases). The CDR3 has 15 amino acids. The V and J ends lost 0 bases and 3 bases respectively, with 12 bases between them. The CDR3 nucleotides are TGTGCCAGCAGTTTAGCACAGGGTTGGCACTACGAGCAGTACTTC. This gives the protein CASSLAQGWHYEQYF.

This clonotype has a count of ten or more. This beta chain is off target for a library built for alpha chains, so its abundance means little. The chain employs TRBV9 and TRBJ2-1; D not certain. V was trimmed by 1 base and J by 0 bases, leaving 8 bases between them. This CDR3 comprises 15 residues. Germline assignment: CDR1 SGDLS and CDR2 YYNGEE. Here the CDR3 reads CASSVHGDSYNEQFF. CDR3 coding DNA: TGTGCCAGCAGCGTACACGGTGACTCCTACAATGAGCAGTTCTTC. Drawing the rest from reference TRBV9 and TRBJ2-1, the complete variable domain is DSGVTQTPKHLITATGQRVTLRCSPRSGDLSVYWYQQSLDQGLQFLIQYYNGEERAKGNILERFSAQQFPDLHSELNLSSLELGDSALYFCASSVHGDSYNEQFFGPGTRLTVL.

This clonotype occurred once. In a library made to pick up alpha chains, this beta chain is a stray read with a size that means little. The V gene is TRBV5-1, the J gene TRBJ2-1; 7 nucleotides agree with TRBD2. The V gene's germline CDR1 is SGHRS and CDR2 YFSETQ. The CDR3 is 17 amino acids. The junction had 12 bases not matched to a gene; V was cut back by 4 bases and J by 2 bases. The CDR3 DNA follows: TGCGCCAGCAGCCCAGGTCGGGCTAGCGGTACCTACAATGAGCAGTTCTTC. Translation gives CASSPGRASGTYNEQFF. Drawing the rest from reference TRBV5-1 and TRBJ2-1, the complete variable domain is KAGVTQTPRYLIKTRGQQVTLSCSPISGHRSVSWYQQTPGQGLQFLFEYFSETQRNKGNFPGRFSGRQFSNSRSEMNVSTLELGDSALYLCASSPGRASGTYNEQFFGPGTRLTVL.

There are many counts of this clonotype. Found in a library prepared for alpha chains, this beta chain is an off-target read, and its abundance has little meaning. V and J are TRBV20-1 and TRBJ2-3; 10 nucleotides agree with TRBD1. With V trimmed by 6 bases and J by 3 bases, 9 bases remained unmatched. The CDR3 is 15 amino acids. CDR1 and CDR2 (germline): DFQATT, SNEGSKA (reference sequence). Here the CDR3 reads CSALSGQGVTDTQYF. Here the CDR3 DNA reads TGCAGTGCCCTATCCGGACAGGGGGTTACAGATACGCAGTATTTT.

This clonotype was counted ten times or more. This beta chain represents an off-target read in a library built for alpha chains; its size is of limited meaning. The V gene is TRBV7-2, the J gene TRBJ2-5, with 8 bases identical to TRBD2. The CDR3 extends over 16 amino acids. V trimming: 4 bases; J trimming: 3 bases; junction bases outside the gene matches: 10. Germline V gene sequence: CDR1 SGHTA, CDR2 FQGNSA. The CDR3 sequence: CASSSGAGGLKETQYF. CDR3 coding DNA: TGTGCCAGCAGCTCCGGTGCGGGAGGCCTAAAAGAGACCCAGTACTTC.

This clonotype counts as medium-sized. Being off target in a library aimed at alpha chains, this beta chain has a size of little meaning. The rearrangement joins TRBV20-1 to TRBJ2-7; TRBD1 aligns across 7 bases. The CDR3 consists of 13 residues. From germline, CDR1 is DFQATT and CDR2 SNEGSKA (reference sequence). Losses at the gene ends were 5 bases for V and 3 bases for J; bases not matched to a gene: 7. CDR3 in amino acids: CSAFGDRDYEQYF. The CDR3 nucleotides are TGCAGTGCTTTCGGTGACAGGGACTACGAGCAGTACTTC.

This clonotype was counted ten times or more. This beta chain is off target for a library built for alpha chains, so its abundance means little. The rearrangement joins TRBV11-3 to TRBJ2-2, with TRBD1 identical over 12 bases. The CDR3 contains 17 residues. Germline-derived CDR1 and CDR2 are SGHNT and YENEEA. V was clipped by 0 bases and J by 7 bases; unmatched bases: 6. CDR3 coding DNA: TGTGCCAGCAGCTTAGACGGGACAGGGGGCAAGCTCGGGGAGCTGTTTTTT. This encodes CASSLDGTGGKLGELFF.